The entry below gives a single T cell receptor (beta chain) sequence along with its context. This clonotype was recorded many times. Its target antigen remains unknown. One base away there is no much larger clone; base qualities are not given. The time point label of this sample denotes: patch test 2, 6 weeks after DPC sensitization. The label giving this sample's treatment or condition can be read as: therapeutic diphenylcyclopropenone sensitization with weekly scalp DPC. Blood at each patch-test visit was drawn before the patch test was applied. Eligible patients were aged 18 to 70, diagnosed with alopecia, deemed suitable for DPC therapy, and excluded if pregnant. Unfractionated whole blood was collected in Tempus Blood RNA tubes, and total RNA was extracted from that blood. Libraries were built with RACE. The run used a NextSeq 500. During library preparation, unique molecular identifiers were attached to individual cDNA molecules so that TCRs could be counted in a quantitative, reproducible way. From each blood RNA sample, both TCR alpha and TCR beta chains were sequenced. The paper's processing steps were these. A median of around 100,000 TCRs per sample was observed, with a range of roughly 20,000 to 750,000. The Decombinator software suite was used to annotate V, J and CDR3 in the TCR reads. Every sample was subsampled to the same number of TCRs (28,000) for the PS versus PT1 abundance plots. TCRs were defined as expanded if absent before sensitization and observed at least eight times at the 2-week time point. TCRdb ran its own pipeline on the public reads, namely fastp trimming at Q25 and MiXCR clone calling, and kept in-frame beta chains. CDR3 protein duplicates are merged, each entry listing the most common genes and DNA. It is TCRdb's table, rather than the study itself, that gives the V and J calls and clone size. Present in this sample are 80,000 to 100,000 distinct CDR3 sequences, 8% to 13% of which were seen just once. The top ten constitute 4.5% to 5% of the sample.

These data are taken from a study of human T cells and chemical hapten exposure (dated by TCRdb to the early 2020s). General notes on the study: For sensitization, 2% DPC in acetone was applied to a 2 cm by 2 cm area of upper inner arm skin. Throughout the approximately 24-week study period, patients were also given weekly therapeutic DPC doses on the scalp. Patch testing was performed on the upper back with Finn chambers containing 0.01% DPC, and the patch tests were scored after 6 days according to International Contact Dermatitis Research Group standards. The mostly female patient cohort included alopecia areata with under or over 50% scalp involvement, alopecia totalis and alopecia universalis. Libraries were combined into a pool for sequencing, and differences in TCR yield between samples came mainly from small differences in library volumes within the pool. Peripheral blood TCR repertoire changes were tracked in vivo in alopecia patients during primary and secondary sensitization to the hapten diphenylcyclopropenone (DPC). Blood samples were taken from patients before sensitization (week 0) and at 2, 6 and about 24 weeks after DPC sensitization. Twenty-nine alopecia patients gave blood for TCR sequencing at one to four time points (pre-sensitization, 2, 6 and 24 weeks).

The study at large found these results: The number of TCRs above 1 in 1000 frequency did not change with DPC sensitization; there was no evidence of global repertoire structure alterations. Expanded TCRs formed significantly more large CDR3 similarity clusters than pre-sensitization or healthy control sets, consistent with antigen-driven responses. Alopecia, a presumed autoimmune disease, was present in all patients, so the immune response of the patients might differ from that of healthy individuals. Repeated subsampling changed both the strength of the expansion versus patch-test correlation and the threshold at which the correlation became significant. The number of PT1 expanded TCRs positively correlated with patch test score, significant at thresholds 8, 16 and 32 but not 4.

The sequence was collected from a woman aged 45-59 years with alopecia areata. Some clones in this sample may be carry-over from other donors' samples. The material sequenced was whole blood, taken in connection with sensitization to the hapten diphenylcyclopropenone (DPC).

The CDR3 is CASSSPGGNQPQHF. The DNA sequence reads TGTGCCAGCAGTTCCCCAGGTGGCAATCAGCCCCAGCATTTT. Recombination joined TRBV28 with TRBJ1-5; a confident D gene designation cannot be given. The germline V gene sets CDR1 to MDHEN and CDR2 to SYDVKM. Cut back by 4 bases and 2 bases, the V and J ends lie 9 bases apart. From the cysteine through the phenylalanine, the CDR3 covers 14 amino acids. Of the read, only the CDR3 DNA is kept; its 42 bases are in frame from base 1.